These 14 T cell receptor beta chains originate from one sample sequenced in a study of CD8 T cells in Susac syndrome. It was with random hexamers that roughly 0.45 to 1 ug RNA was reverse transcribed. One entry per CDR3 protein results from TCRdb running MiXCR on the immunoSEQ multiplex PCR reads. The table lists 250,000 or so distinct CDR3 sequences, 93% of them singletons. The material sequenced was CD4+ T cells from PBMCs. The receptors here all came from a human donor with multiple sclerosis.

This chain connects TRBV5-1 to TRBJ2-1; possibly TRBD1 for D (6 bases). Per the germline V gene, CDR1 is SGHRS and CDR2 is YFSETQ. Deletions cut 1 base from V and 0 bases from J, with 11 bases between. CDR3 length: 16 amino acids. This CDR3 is CASSLSGDHSYNEQFF. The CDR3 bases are TGCGCCAGCAGCTTGTCAGGGGACCACTCCTACAATGAGCAGTTCTTC.

The CDR3 here is CASSLVLDGGTDTQYF. In nucleotides, the CDR3 is TGCGCCAGCAGCTTGGTCCTGGACGGGGGCACAGATACGCAGTATTTT. The chain employs TRBV5-1 and TRBJ2-3, with TRBD2 as a possible D gene (5 bases). CDR1 and CDR2 (germline): SGHRS, YFSETQ. The CDR3 length is 16 residues. V lost 0 bases and J 1 base, leaving 12 bases between the germline ends.

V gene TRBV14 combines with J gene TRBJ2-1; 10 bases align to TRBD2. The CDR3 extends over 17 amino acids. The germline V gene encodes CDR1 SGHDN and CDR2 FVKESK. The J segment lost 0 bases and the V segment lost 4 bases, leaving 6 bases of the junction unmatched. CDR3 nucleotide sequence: TGTGCCAGCAGCCCCCTAAGCGGGGGGGGCTCCTACAATGAGCAGTTCTTC. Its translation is CASSPLSGGGSYNEQFF. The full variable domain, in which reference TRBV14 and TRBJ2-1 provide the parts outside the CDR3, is EAGVTQFPSHSVIEKGQTVTLRCDPISGHDNLYWYRRVMGKEIKFLLHFVKESKQDESGMPNNRFLAERTGGTYSTLKVQPAELEDSGVYFCASSPLSGGGSYNEQFFGPGTRLTVL.

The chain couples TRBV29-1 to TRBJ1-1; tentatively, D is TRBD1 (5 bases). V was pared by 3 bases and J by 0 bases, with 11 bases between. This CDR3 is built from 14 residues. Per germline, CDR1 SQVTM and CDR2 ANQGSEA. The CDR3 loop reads CSVDGPGLNTEAFF. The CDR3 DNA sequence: TGCAGCGTTGATGGCCCAGGGTTGAACACTGAAGCTTTCTTT.

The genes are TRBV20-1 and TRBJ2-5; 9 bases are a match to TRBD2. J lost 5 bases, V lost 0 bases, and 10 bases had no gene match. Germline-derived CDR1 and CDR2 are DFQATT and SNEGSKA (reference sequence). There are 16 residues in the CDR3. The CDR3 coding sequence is TGCAGTGCTAGAGATTCACGCGGGGGGGCCGTGGAGACCCAGTACTTC. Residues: CSARDSRGGAVETQYF.

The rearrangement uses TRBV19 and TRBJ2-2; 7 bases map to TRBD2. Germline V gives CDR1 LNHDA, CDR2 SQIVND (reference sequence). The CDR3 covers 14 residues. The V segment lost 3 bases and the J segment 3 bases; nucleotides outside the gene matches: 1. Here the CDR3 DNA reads TGTGCCAGTAGTATGGGGGGGGACACCGGGGAGCTGTTTTTT. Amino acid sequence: CASSMGGDTGELFF.

The CDR3 reads CASSLWRGQEKNEKLFF. The CDR3 DNA reads TGTGCCAGCAGTTTATGGAGAGGACAGGAAAAGAATGAAAAACTGTTTTTT. J is TRBJ1-4 and V is TRBV28, with TRBD1 matching over 7 bases. The CDR3 runs to 17 residues. Per germline, CDR1 MDHEN and CDR2 SYDVKM. Germline trimming cut 0 bases from V and 5 bases from J; bases unmatched to any gene: 9.

The CDR3 region is CASSPIGREKSDTQYF. CDR3 nucleotide sequence: TGCGCCAGCAGCCCTATCGGCAGGGAAAAATCAGATACGCAGTATTTT. The genes are TRBV4-1 and TRBJ2-3; D might be TRBD1 (5 bases). With 4 bases removed from V and 4 bases from J, the gap between germline ends came to 18 bases. Per germline, CDR1 MGHRA and CDR2 YSYEKL. This CDR3 is built from 16 residues.

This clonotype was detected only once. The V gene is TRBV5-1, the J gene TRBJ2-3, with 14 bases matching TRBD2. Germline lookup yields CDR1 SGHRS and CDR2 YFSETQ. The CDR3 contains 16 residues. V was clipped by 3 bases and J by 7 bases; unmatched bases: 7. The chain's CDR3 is CASSSGLAGERNTQYF. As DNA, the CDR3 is TGCGCCAGCAGCTCGGGACTAGCGGGGGAACGTAATACGCAGTATTTT.

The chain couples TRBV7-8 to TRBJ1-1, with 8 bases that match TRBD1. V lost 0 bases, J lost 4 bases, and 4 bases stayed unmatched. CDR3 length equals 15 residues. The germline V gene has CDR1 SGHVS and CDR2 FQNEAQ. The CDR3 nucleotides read TGTGCCAGCAGCTTAGCGCGAACAGGGGGCACTGAAGCTTTCTTT. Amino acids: CASSLARTGGTEAFF.

The CDR3 coding sequence is TGCGCCAGCAGCCCGGGACTAGGTCCCACAGATACGCAGTATTTT. This codes for CASSPGLGPTDTQYF. The chain recombines TRBV4-1 with TRBJ2-3, with 8 bases fitting TRBD2. Trimming removed 4 bases from V and 2 bases from J; junction bases left unmatched: 5. The CDR3 covers 15 residues. Germline CDR1 and CDR2: MGHRA and YSYEKL.

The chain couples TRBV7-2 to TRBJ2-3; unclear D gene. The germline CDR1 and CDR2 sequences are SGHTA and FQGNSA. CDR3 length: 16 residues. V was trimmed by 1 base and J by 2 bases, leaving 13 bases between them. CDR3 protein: CASSLDFGVYTDTQYF. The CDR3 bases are TGTGCCAGCAGCTTAGATTTCGGTGTATACACAGATACGCAGTATTTT. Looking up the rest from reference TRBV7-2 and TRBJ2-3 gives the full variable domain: GAGVSQSPSNKVTEKGKDVELRCDPISGHTALYWYRQSLGQGLEFLIYFQGNSAPDKSGLPSDRFSAERTGGSVSTLTIQRTQQEDSAVYLCASSLDFGVYTDTQYFGPGTRLTVL.

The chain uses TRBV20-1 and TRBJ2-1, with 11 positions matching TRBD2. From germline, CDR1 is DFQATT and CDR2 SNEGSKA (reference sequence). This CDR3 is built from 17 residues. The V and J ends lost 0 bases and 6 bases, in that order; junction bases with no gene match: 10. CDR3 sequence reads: CSARDRYSGRVTNEQFF. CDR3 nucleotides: TGCAGTGCTAGAGATCGGTATAGCGGGAGGGTTACCAATGAGCAGTTCTTC.

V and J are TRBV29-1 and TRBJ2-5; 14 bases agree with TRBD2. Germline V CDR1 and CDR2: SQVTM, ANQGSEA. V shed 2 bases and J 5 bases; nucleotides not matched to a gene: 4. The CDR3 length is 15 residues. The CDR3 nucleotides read TGCAGCGTTGAATTGGGACTAGCGGGAGCGGAGACCCAGTACTTC. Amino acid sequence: CSVELGLAGAETQYF.